These T cell receptor beta chains were read from a single sample in a study of early T cells in non-severe SARS-CoV-2 infection. Each CDR3 protein is one row after TCRdb ran MiXCR on the 5' RACE reads. This table has more than 65,000 distinct CDR3 sequences, less than 15% appearing once. The sequenced sample consisted of whole blood. The source of these receptors is an adult who was a healthcare worker with PCR-confirmed SARS-CoV-2 infection or an uninfected control (not recorded which). Each CDR3 is given with its conserved first and last residue. Each record gives: V gene, J gene, CDR3 protein.

v_gene: TRBV9
j_gene: TRBJ2-1
CDR3aa: CASSLRGEDEQFF

v_gene: TRBV18
j_gene: TRBJ2-5
CDR3aa: CASSSLKGQGETQYF

v_gene: TRBV7-6
j_gene: TRBJ2-5
CDR3aa: CASSRVTAQETQYF

v_gene: TRBV6-1
j_gene: TRBJ2-3
CDR3aa: CASSYVRGGTDTQYF

v_gene: TRBV10-2
j_gene: TRBJ1-1
CDR3aa: CASSEPRTEAFF

v_gene: TRBV5-1
j_gene: TRBJ2-5
CDR3aa: CASSLWGQGQETQYF

v_gene: TRBV20-1
j_gene: TRBJ2-4
CDR3aa: CSRLGGTMDIQYF

v_gene: TRBV7-9
j_gene: TRBJ1-2
CDR3aa: CASSPYYGYTF

v_gene: TRBV7-3
j_gene: TRBJ2-5
CDR3aa: CASSLGKNSGSGETQYF

v_gene: TRBV2
j_gene: TRBJ2-1
CDR3aa: CAISLVSYNEQFF

v_gene: TRBV13
j_gene: TRBJ2-1
CDR3aa: CASSLGGKVSYNEQFF